Listed here are 7 T cell receptor beta chains from one sample, sequenced in a study of T cell responses to AZD1222 COVID-19 vaccine. The protocol was immunoSEQ multiplex PCR, while the TCRdb copy is restricted to in-frame clones and leaves out a portion. The table includes about 140,000 clones, 93% detected once. Source: peripheral blood, taken on day 0 of MenACWY control vaccination. These receptors came from an adult in good health.

This chain joins TRBV11-2 and TRBJ2-1, with 10 nucleotides matching TRBD2. The CDR3 has 16 amino acids. V lost 6 bases and J lost 5; bases outside the gene matches: 10. Germline V gives CDR1 SGHAT, CDR2 FQNNGV. In nucleotides, the CDR3 is TGTGCCAGCAGACCCCTTAGCGGGAGGATCCACAATGAGCAGTTCTTC. This gives the protein CASRPLSGRIHNEQFF.

This chain joins TRBV5-4 and TRBJ1-2; D is possibly TRBD1 (5 bases). This CDR3 contains 15 residues. Per germline, CDR1 SGHNT and CDR2 YYREEE (reference sequence). The germline V and J ends were trimmed by 2 bases and 1 base, with 12 bases remaining between them. CDR3 DNA: TGTGCCAGCAGCTTCCCTCAGGGAGATAACTATGGCTACACCTTC. Protein product: CASSFPQGDNYGYTF.

This chain uses TRBV19 with TRBJ1-2; possibly TRBD1 for D (5 bases). The germline V gene encodes CDR1 LNHDA and CDR2 SQIVND (reference sequence). This CDR3 region has 13 residues. V lost 3 bases to trimming and J lost 7 bases, with 12 bases between them. The CDR3 bases are TGTGCCAGTAGTATCTCCCAGGGTTTTGGCTACACCTTC. Protein: CASSISQGFGYTF.

CDR3 coding DNA: TGTGCCAGCAGTGAAATAGCGGGGGGGCCCGGCGAGCAGTACTTC. Protein: CASSEIAGGPGEQYF. This chain links TRBV6-1 with TRBJ2-7; 11 bases match TRBD2. With V trimmed by 2 bases and J by 6 bases, 6 bases remained unmatched. The CDR3 is 15 amino acids. CDR1 is MNHNS and CDR2 is SASEGT in the germline V gene.

The CDR3 DNA reads TGTGCCAGTAACGCAGGGGAATATAGCAATCAGCCCCAGCATTTT. Encoded protein: CASNAGEYSNQPQHF. J is TRBJ1-5 and V is TRBV19; TRBD1 is a possible D gene (6 bases). Germline CDR1 reads LNHDA; CDR2 reads SQIVND (reference sequence). The CDR3 length is 15 residues. V was trimmed by 7 bases and J by 0 bases, leaving 13 bases between them.

The CDR3 nucleotides read TGTGCCAGCAGGGGATTAGAGGCAGGGCACGAGCAGTACTTC. Its translation: CASRGLEAGHEQYF. This sequence joins TRBV2 and TRBJ2-7; TRBD1 might be the D (5 bases). The CDR3 spans 14 residues. CDR1 SNHLY and CDR2 FYNNEI come from the germline V gene. The V end lost 6 bases, the J end lost 5 bases, and 17 bases lay between the germline ends.

The chain recombines TRBV2 with TRBJ2-7; D is ambiguous. The V gene's germline CDR1 is SNHLY and CDR2 FYNNEI. The CDR3 loop spans 16 amino acids. V shed 1 base and J shed 6 bases, with 19 bases lying between them. CDR3 region: CASSEGLYSWASEQYF. CDR3 sequence (DNA): TGTGCCAGCAGTGAAGGACTGTACAGCTGGGCCTCCGAGCAGTACTTC.